Presented here are 7 T cell receptor beta chains from one specimen sequenced in a study of lymphopenia after photon versus proton radiotherapy. TCRdb keeps only in-frame clones here, not all; method: immunoSEQ multiplex PCR. Among some 26,000 clones listed, roughly four fifths were seen once. This material consisted of peripheral blood, taken from a patient treated with photon-based radiotherapy. These receptors were taken from a woman aged 45-65 years with pancreatic cancer.

The count of this clone is one. This chain links TRBV15 with TRBJ1-1, with a tentative D call TRBD1 (6 bases). CDR1 is LNHNV, CDR2 YYDKDF, per germline (reference sequence). CDR3 length equals 12 residues. The V end was cut by 1 base, the J end by 9 bases, with 9 bases between. The CDR3 DNA is TGTGCCACCAGCAGAGCCACAGGGAAAGCTTTCTTT. Translated: CATSRATGKAFF.

V gene TRBV19 combines with J gene TRBJ1-5, with TRBD1 matching 8 bases. Germline CDR1 is LNHDA and CDR2 is SQIVND (reference sequence). This CDR3 is 11 amino acids long. V was pared by 9 bases and J by 7 bases, with 2 bases of the junction left unmatched. CDR3 DNA sequence: TGTGCCAGCGGGACAGGACAGCCCCAGCATTTT. It yields the protein CASGTGQPQHF. The full variable domain, in which reference TRBV19 and TRBJ1-5 provide the parts outside the CDR3, is DGGITQSPKYLFRKEGQNVTLSCEQNLNHDAMYWYRQDPGQGLRLIYYSQIVNDFQKGDIAEGYSVSREKKESFPLTVTSAQKNPTAFYLCASGTGQPQHFGDGTRLSIL.

The chain combines TRBV7-8 with TRBJ2-1, with 7 nucleotides matching TRBD1. Unmatched junction bases numbered 8, after V lost 3 bases and J lost 15 bases. CDR3 size: 12 residues. Per germline, CDR1 SGHVS and CDR2 FQNEAQ. The CDR3 sequence: CASSLTQGPWFF. The CDR3 DNA is TGTGCCAGCAGCTTGACACAGGGGCCTTGGTTCTTC.

This clone showed up just once. The rearrangement joins TRBV5-6 to TRBJ2-3; 11 nucleotides match TRBD2. Trimming took 3 bases from V and 4 from J; bases not matched to a gene: 13. In germline, CDR1 is SGHDT, CDR2 YYEEEE. The CDR3 has 18 residues. CDR3 in amino acids: CASSWGLAEEARADTQYF. Here the CDR3 DNA reads TGTGCCAGCAGCTGGGGACTAGCGGAAGAGGCGAGGGCAGATACGCAGTATTTT.

The rearrangement joins TRBV6-5 to TRBJ1-5, with D uncertain. Germline V gives CDR1 MNHEY, CDR2 SVGAGI. With 0 bases removed from V and 3 bases from J, the gap between germline ends came to 6 bases. The CDR3 has 14 residues. The CDR3 bases are TGTGCCAGCAGTTACTCGGACTTCAATCAGCCCCAGCATTTT. It specifies CASSYSDFNQPQHF.

The chain joins TRBV11-3 to TRBJ2-1; D not certain. With 5 bases removed from V and 9 bases from J, the gap between germline ends came to 11 bases. Germline CDR1 reads SGHNT; CDR2 reads YENEEA. CDR3 length equals 12 residues. The CDR3 protein is CASSRGRGEQFF. DNA for the CDR3: TGTGCCAGCAGCCGAGGACGAGGTGAGCAGTTCTTC.

This rearrangement joins TRBV5-6 to TRBJ2-2, with a tentative D call TRBD2 (6 bases). Trimming removed 6 bases from V and 2 bases from J, with 23 bases in between. Germline loops: CDR1 SGHDT, CDR2 YYEEEE. The CDR3 runs to 18 residues. CDR3 bases: TGTGCCAGCACCAAACTCGGGCTGGGGACTTCCAACACCGGGGAGCTGTTTTTT. Its translation is CASTKLGLGTSNTGELFF.